This entry concerns a single T cell receptor beta chain. It was with a sample-barcoded 5' primer and a J-beta primer mix that a second PCR of roughly 6 to 12 cycles was run. MiXCR was run by TCRdb on the 5' RACE reads, yielding one entry per CDR3 protein. The repertoire holds more than 800,000 distinct CDR3 sequences, with 25% to 35% as singletons. The data belong to a study of blood T cells in healthy people across ages. There are 13 residues in the CDR3. The J segment lost 6 bases and the V segment lost 1 base, leaving 5 bases of the junction unmatched. Per the germline V gene, CDR1 is DFQATT and CDR2 is SNEGSKA (reference sequence).

The sequence came from a woman older than 75 in good health. The specimen was blood. The V call is TRBV20-1, the J call TRBJ1-1; 7 positions agree with TRBD1. The CDR3 region is CSARVMGQPEAFF. The CDR3 coding sequence is TGCAGTGCTAGAGTCATGGGACAGCCTGAAGCTTTCTTT.